This T cell receptor (beta chain) was profiled in a study of cytomegalovirus exposure and HLA in healthy donors. Donors had nominal health at sampling but likely had unrecorded immune exposures. General study results and limits: Donors were assumed by presence/absence analyses to have roughly uniform sequencing depth. In a later analysis, at a false discovery rate of 0.05, about 16,000 TCR beta sequences matched HLA alleles.

Germline V lookup: CDR1 GTSNPN, CDR2 SVGIG (reference sequence). Trimming took 4 bases from V and 5 from J; bases not matched to a gene: 1. The CDR3 loop spans 12 amino acids. Vbeta (60) and Jbeta (13) primers were used in the PCR. Assay used: immunoSEQ multiplex PCR; TCRdb lists only in-frame clones, some missing. The repertoire has about 130,000 clones, around 82% of them found once; the top ten carry approximately 1.7%. Comment on this clone: Its cognate antigen is unknown.

This clonotype originated in a boy younger than 18 in good health and CMV-seronegative. The rearrangement links TRBV30 to TRBJ1-4; 7 nucleotides line up with TRBD1. Sample: PBMCs. CDR3 protein: CAWTGGNEKLFF. In nucleotides, the CDR3 is TGTGCCTGGACAGGGGGGAATGAAAAACTGTTTTTT.